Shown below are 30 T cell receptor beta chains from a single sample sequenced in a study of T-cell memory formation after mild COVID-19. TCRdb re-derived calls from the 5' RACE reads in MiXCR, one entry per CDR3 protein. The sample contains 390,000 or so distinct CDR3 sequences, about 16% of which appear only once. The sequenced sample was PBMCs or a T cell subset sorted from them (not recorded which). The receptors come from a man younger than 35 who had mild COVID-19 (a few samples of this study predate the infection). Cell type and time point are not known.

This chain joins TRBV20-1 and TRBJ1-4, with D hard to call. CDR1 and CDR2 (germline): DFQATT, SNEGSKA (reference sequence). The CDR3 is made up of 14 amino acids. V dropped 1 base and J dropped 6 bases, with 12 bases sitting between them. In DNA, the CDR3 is TGCAGTGCTAGAGTTTTAGGGTTTGATGAAAAACTGTTTTTT. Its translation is CSARVLGFDEKLFF.

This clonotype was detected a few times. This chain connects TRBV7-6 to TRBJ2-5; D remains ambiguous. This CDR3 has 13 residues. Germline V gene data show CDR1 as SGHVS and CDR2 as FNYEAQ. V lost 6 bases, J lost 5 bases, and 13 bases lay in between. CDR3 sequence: CASSGVAWETQYF. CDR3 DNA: TGTGCCAGCAGTGGAGTAGCTTGGGAGACCCAGTACTTC. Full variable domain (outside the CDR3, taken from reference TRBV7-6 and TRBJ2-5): GAGVSQSPRYKVTKRGQDVALRCDPISGHVSLYWYRQALGQGPEFLTYFNYEAQQDKSGLPNDRFSAERPEGSISTLTIQRTEQRDSAMYRCASSGVAWETQYFGPGTRLLVL.

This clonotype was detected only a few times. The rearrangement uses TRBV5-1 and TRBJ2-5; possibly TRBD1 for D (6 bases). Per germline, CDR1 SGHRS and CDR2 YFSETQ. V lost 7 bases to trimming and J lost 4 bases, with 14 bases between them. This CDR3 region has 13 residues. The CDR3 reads CASGLQGRETQYF. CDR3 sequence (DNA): TGCGCCAGCGGGTTACAGGGAAGAGAGACCCAGTACTTC.

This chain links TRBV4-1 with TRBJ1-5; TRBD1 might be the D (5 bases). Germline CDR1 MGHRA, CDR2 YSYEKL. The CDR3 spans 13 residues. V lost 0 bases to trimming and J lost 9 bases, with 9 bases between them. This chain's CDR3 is CASSQEGRSPQHF. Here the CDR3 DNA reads TGCGCCAGCAGCCAAGAGGGACGGTCGCCCCAGCATTTT.

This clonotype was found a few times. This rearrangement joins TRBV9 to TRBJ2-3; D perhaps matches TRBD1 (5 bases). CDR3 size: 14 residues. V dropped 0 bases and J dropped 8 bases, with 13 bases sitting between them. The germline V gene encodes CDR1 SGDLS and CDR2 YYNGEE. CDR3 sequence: CASSVEGIGATQYF. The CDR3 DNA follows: TGTGCCAGCAGCGTAGAAGGGATTGGGGCTACGCAGTATTTT.

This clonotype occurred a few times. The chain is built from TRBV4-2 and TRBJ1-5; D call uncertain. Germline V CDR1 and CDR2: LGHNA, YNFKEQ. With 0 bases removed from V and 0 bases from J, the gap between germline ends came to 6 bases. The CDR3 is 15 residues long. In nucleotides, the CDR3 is TGTGCCAGCAGCCAAGATCCCTATAGCAATCAGCCCCAGCATTTT. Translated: CASSQDPYSNQPQHF.

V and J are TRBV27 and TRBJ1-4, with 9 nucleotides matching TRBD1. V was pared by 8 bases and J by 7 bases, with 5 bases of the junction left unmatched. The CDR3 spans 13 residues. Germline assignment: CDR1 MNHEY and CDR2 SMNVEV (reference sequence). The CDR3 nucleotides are TGTGCCAGCGCGGGACAGGGAAGTGAAAAACTGTTTTTT. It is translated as CASAGQGSEKLFF.

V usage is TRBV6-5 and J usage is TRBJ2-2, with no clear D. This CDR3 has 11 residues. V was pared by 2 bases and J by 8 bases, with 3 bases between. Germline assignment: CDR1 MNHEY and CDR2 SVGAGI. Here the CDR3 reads CASSYVGELFF. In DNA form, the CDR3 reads TGTGCCAGCAGTTACGTTGGGGAGCTGTTTTTT.

The CDR3 DNA is TGTGCCAGCAGTTACTCGACCGCGGGGGGGCCTAACACCGGGGAGCTGTTTTTT. Translating it yields CASSYSTAGGPNTGELFF. The genes are TRBV6-5 and TRBJ2-2, with 9 bases aligning to TRBD2. With V trimmed by 0 bases and J by 2 bases, 7 bases remained unmatched. Per germline, CDR1 MNHEY and CDR2 SVGAGI. This CDR3 has 18 residues.

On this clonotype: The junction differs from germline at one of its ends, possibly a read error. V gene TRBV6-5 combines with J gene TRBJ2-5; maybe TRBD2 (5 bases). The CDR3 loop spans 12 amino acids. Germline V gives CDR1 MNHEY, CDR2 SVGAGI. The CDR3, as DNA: TGTGCCAGCAGTTACCGCAACCTGGAGGAGACCTTC. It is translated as CASSYRNLEETF.

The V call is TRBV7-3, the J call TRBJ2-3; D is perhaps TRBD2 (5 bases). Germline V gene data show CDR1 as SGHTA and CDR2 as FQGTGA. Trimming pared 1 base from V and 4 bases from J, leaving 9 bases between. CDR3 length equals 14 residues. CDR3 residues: CASSLMSSSDTQYF. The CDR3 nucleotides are TGTGCCAGCAGCTTAATGTCTAGCTCAGATACGCAGTATTTT.

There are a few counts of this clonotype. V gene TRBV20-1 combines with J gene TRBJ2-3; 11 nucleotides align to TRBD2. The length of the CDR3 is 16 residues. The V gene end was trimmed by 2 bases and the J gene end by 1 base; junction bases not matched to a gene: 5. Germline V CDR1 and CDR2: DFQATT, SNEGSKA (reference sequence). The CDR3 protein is CSARRASGGRTDTQYF. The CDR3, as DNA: TGCAGTGCTAGAAGGGCTAGCGGGGGGCGCACAGATACGCAGTATTTT.

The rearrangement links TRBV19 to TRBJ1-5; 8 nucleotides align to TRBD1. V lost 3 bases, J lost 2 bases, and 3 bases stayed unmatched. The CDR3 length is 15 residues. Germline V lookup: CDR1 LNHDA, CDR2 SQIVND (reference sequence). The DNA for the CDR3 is TGTGCCAGTAGTATTTACAGGGGGGGCAATCAGCCCCAGCATTTT. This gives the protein CASSIYRGGNQPQHF.

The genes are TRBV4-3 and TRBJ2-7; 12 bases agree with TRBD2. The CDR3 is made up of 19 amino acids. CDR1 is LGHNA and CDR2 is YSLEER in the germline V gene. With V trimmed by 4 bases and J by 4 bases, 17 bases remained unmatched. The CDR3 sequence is CASSRSTSGGPLLEYEQYF. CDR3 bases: TGCGCCAGCAGCCGGTCCACTAGCGGGGGGCCCCTTTTGGAATACGAGCAGTACTTC.

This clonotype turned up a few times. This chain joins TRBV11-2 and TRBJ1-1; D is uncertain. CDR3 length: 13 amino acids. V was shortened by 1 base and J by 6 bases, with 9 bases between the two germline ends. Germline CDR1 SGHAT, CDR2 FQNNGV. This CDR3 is CASSLVSVAEAFF. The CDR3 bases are TGTGCCAGCAGCTTAGTGTCCGTTGCTGAAGCTTTCTTT.

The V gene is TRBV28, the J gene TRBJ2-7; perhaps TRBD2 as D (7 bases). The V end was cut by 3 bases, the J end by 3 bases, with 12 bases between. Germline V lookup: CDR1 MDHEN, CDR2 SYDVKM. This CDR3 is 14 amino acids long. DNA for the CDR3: TGTGCCAGCAGTTTGGCAGGGGAGGGCTACGAGCAGTACGTC. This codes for CASSLAGEGYEQYV.

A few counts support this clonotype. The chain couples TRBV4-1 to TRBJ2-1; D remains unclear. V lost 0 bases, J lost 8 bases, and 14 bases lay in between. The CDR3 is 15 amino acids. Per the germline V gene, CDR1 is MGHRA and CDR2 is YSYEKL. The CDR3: CASSQDPLLGHEQFF. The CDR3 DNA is TGCGCCAGCAGCCAAGATCCCTTGTTGGGTCATGAGCAGTTCTTC.

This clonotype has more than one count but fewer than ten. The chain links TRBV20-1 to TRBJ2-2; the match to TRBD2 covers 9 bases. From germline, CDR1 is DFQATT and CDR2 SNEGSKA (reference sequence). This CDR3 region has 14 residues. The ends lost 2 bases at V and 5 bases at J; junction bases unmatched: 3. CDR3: CSARPAGGTGELFF. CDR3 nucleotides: TGCAGTGCTAGACCGGCGGGGGGGACCGGGGAGCTGTTTTTT.

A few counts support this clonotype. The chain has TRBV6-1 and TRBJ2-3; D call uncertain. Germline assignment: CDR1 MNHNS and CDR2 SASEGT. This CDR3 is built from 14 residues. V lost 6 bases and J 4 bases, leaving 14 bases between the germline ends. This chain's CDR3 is CASSSVAGADTQYF. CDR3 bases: TGTGCCAGCAGCTCAGTAGCTGGGGCAGATACGCAGTATTTT.

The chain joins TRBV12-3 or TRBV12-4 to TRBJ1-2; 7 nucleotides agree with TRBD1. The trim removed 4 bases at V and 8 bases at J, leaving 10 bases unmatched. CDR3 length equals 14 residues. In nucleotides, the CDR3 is TGTGCCAGCAGTTACAGGGGAGGGAGCCGGGGCTACACCTTC. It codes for CASSYRGGSRGYTF.

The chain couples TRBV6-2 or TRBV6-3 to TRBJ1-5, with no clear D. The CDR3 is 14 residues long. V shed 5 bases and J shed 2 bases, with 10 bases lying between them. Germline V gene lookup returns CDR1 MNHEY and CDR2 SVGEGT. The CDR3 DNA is TGTGCCAGCAGTCAGGCATCAGGCAATCAGCCCCAGCATTTT. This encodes CASSQASGNQPQHF.

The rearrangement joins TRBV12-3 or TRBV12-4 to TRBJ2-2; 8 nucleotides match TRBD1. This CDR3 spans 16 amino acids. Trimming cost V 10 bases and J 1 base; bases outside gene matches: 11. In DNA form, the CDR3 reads TGTGCCACCAATCAAAGGACAGGGTTGAACACCGGGGAGCTGTTTTTT. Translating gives CATNQRTGLNTGELFF.

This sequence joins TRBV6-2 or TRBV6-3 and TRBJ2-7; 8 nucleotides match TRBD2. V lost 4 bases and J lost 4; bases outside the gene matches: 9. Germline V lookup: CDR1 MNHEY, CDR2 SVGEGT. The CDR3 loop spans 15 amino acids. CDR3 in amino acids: CASSSTRGGGYEQYV. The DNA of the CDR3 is TGTGCCAGCAGTTCCACCCGGGGGGGCGGATACGAGCAGTACGTC.

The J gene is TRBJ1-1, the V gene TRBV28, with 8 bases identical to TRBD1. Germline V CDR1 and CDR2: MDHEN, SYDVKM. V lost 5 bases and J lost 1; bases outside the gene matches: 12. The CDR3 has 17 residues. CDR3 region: CASSTPPGTGGNTEAFF. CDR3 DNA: TGTGCCAGCAGTACCCCTCCGGGGACAGGCGGGAACACTGAAGCTTTCTTT.

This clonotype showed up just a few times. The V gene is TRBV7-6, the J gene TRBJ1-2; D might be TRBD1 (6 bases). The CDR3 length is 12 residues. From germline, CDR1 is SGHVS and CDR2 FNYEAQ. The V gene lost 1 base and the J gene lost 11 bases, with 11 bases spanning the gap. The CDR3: CASSLGGGTYTF. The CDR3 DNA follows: TGTGCCAGCAGCTTAGGAGGGGGGACATACACCTTC.

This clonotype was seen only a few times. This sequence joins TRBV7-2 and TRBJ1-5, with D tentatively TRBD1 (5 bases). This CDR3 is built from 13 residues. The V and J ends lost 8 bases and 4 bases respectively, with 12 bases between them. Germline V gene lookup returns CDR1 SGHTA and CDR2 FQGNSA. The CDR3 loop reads CASQTDLNQPQHF. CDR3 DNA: TGTGCCAGCCAGACAGACCTGAATCAGCCCCAGCATTTT.

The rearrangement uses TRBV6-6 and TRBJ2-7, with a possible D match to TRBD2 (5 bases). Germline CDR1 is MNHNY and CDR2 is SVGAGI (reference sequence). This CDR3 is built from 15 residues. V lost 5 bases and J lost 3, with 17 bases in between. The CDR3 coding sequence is TGTGCCAGCAGTGGACTTGGTCTAGAGGGCTACGAGCAGTACGTC. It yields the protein CASSGLGLEGYEQYV.

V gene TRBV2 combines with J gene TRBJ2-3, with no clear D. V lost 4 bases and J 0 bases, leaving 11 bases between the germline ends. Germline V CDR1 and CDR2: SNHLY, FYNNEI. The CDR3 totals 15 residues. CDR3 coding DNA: TGTGCCAGCAGTGGACGTGTTTCTAGCACAGATACGCAGTATTTT. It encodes CASSGRVSSTDTQYF.

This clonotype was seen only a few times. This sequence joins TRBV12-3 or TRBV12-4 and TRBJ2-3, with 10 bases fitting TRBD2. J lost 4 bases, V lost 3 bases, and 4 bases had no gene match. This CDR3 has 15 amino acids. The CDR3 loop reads CASSFLAGGADTQYF. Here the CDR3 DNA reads TGTGCCAGCAGTTTTTTAGCGGGGGGCGCAGATACGCAGTATTTT.

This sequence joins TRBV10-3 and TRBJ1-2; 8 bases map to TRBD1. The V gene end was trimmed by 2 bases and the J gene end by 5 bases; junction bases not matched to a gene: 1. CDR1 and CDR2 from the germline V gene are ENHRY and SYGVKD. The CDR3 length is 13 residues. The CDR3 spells CAISEGQGYGYTF. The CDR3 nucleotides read TGTGCCATCAGTGAGGGACAGGGTTATGGCTACACCTTC.